Listed here is a single T cell receptor beta chain. This CDR3 has 15 residues. J lost 1 base, V lost 6 bases, and 4 bases had no gene match. CDR1 is WSHSY and CDR2 is SAAADI in the germline V gene. This record comes from a study of control samples from healthy donors and cancer patients. Sequencing used immunoSEQ multiplex PCR; TCRdb keeps in-frame clones, though not all of them. The sample has about 220,000 clones, just under 95% seen once. The chain has TRBV10-2 and TRBJ2-5; 11 positions match TRBD2. Source material: blood. This TCR derives from a man aged 50-59 years in good health. CDR3 DNA: TGCGCCAGCAGGACTAGCGGGGAGCTCCAAGAGACCCAGTACTTC. As protein: CASRTSGELQETQYF.